Sequencing of this TCR beta chain was carried out in a study of human T cells and chemical hapten exposure. Across the whole study: Per-sample TCR yield variation was attributed mainly to small pooled library volume differences.

V lost 5 bases, J lost 6 bases, and 4 bases stayed unmatched. Germline CDR1 reads LGHDT; CDR2 reads YNNKEL (reference sequence). CDR3 length equals 14 residues. How the authors handled the data: Between 23,224 and 690,600 TCRs appeared in each sample, and the median stood at 95,638. TCRdb recomputed calls from the RACE reads with MiXCR, one row per CDR3 protein. The V and J calls come from TCRdb's annotation, not from the publication. The table lists roughly 180,000 distinct CDR3 sequences, approximately 20% of them singletons. Regarding time point: patch test 1, 2 weeks after DPC sensitization. Stated treatment: therapeutic diphenylcyclopropenone sensitization with weekly scalp DPC.

The chain has TRBV3-1 and TRBJ2-2; 9 bases match TRBD1. The receptor comes from a woman aged 45-59 years with alopecia areata. Some clones in this sample may be carry-over from other donors' samples. The material sequenced was whole blood, taken in connection with sensitization to the hapten diphenylcyclopropenone (DPC). CDR3 DNA: TGTGCCAGCAGCACCCGGACAGGGGCCGGGGAGCTGTTTTTT. Translation: CASSTRTGAGELFF.